The rows below give T cell receptor beta chains drawn from one sample of a study of shared clonotypes between healthy human individuals. Assay used: immunoSEQ multiplex PCR; TCRdb lists only in-frame clones, some missing. This sample carries roughly 590,000 clones, 95% of them seen once, and the ten largest clones take 0.1% to 0.11%. The sequenced sample consisted of naive CD8+ T cells sorted from blood. These receptors all stem from a woman younger than 45 in good health. Both conserved end residues are part of each CDR3. A D gene is named only where the DNA matches it firmly. Size is stated for part of the rows, as once, few or many counts, or as a class when the clone is expanded.

v_gene	d_gene	j_gene	len	abundance	CDR3aa
TRBV18	NA	TRBJ2-5	13	NA	CASSPPSSETQYF
TRBV4-1	NA	TRBJ1-5	15	NA	CASSQVLRQGQPQHF
TRBV30	NA	TRBJ2-5	20	NA	CAWSVGKNRWGLGVAETQYF
TRBV12-5	NA	TRBJ2-1	14	NA	CASGLGGWGDEQFF
TRBV10-3	NA	TRBJ2-1	13	NA	CAISPILLSEQFF
TRBV2	NA	TRBJ2-7	10	NA	CASSFYEQYF
TRBV6-1	NA	TRBJ1-6	12	NA	CASKGGGTPLHF
TRBV27	NA	TRBJ2-2	13	NA	CASSTRGYGELFF
TRBV4-2	NA	TRBJ2-2	14	NA	CASSQEGAAGELFF
TRBV7-9	TRBD1	TRBJ2-1	15	NA	CASSHGQGTYNEQFF
TRBV6-1	NA	TRBJ1-5	15	NA	CASSEDGGSNQPQHF
TRBV5-1	NA	TRBJ1-1	13	NA	CASSPPDRQEAFF
TRBV11-2	NA	TRBJ2-7	15	NA	CASSFGPGQFYEQYF
TRBV4-2	NA	TRBJ1-1	12	NA	CASSQGNTEAFF
TRBV29-1	NA	TRBJ2-3	13	NA	CSVLGGYTDTQYF
TRBV6-5	NA	TRBJ1-2	15	NA	CASIGAGDHYYGYTF
TRBV4-1	TRBD1	TRBJ2-3	16	NA	CASSLVQGKTTDTQYF
TRBV5-6	NA	TRBJ2-5	14	once	CASSLSLEQETQYF
TRBV29-1	TRBD2	TRBJ2-3	16	once	CSVEMGLAGPTDTQYF
TRBV10-2	TRBD1	TRBJ1-5	15	NA	CASSGTGEDTQPQHF